This is a list of T cell receptor beta chains from one sample in a study of T cell responses to AZD1222 COVID-19 vaccine. Assay: immunoSEQ multiplex PCR; the TCRdb copy retains only in-frame clones and omits some. This table has 150,000 to 200,000 clones, just over 90% appearing once. Sequenced here: peripheral blood, sampled on day 0 of AZD1222 vaccination. The receptors here all came from an adult in good health. The CDR3 runs from the conserved cysteine through the conserved F or W. The D gene is left open where the match is weak. Where a row states a size, it is once, few, many or the class of an expanded clone; other rows omit it.

J gene,CDR3 length,V gene,clone size,D gene,CDR3 protein,CDR3 DNA
TRBJ2-6,18,TRBV24-1,.,.,CATSDSDGTVQWANVLTF,TGTGCCACCAGTGATTCTGACGGGACGGTGCAGTGGGCCAACGTCCTGACTTTC
TRBJ1-1,15,TRBV4-1,once,TRBD1,CASSHQGDWNTEAFF,TGCGCCAGCAGCCACCAGGGGGACTGGAACACTGAAGCTTTCTTT
TRBJ1-2,13,TRBV2,.,.,CASLYGLGDGYTF,TGTGCCAGCTTATACGGGCTAGGGGATGGCTACACCTTC
TRBJ2-3,17,TRBV14,.,TRBD2,CASSQASGSRETDTQYF,TGTGCCAGCAGCCAAGCTAGCGGGTCTCGCGAAACAGATACGCAGTATTTT
TRBJ1-5,15,TRBV6-5,.,.,CASSYSNRGNQPQHF,TGTGCCAGCAGTTACTCGAACAGGGGCAATCAGCCCCAGCATTTT
TRBJ2-2,16,TRBV7-9,.,.,CASSLTGGVDTGELFF,TGTGCCAGCAGCTTAACAGGAGGAGTTGACACCGGGGAGCTGTTTTTT
TRBJ1-1,14,TRBV3-1/TRBV3-2,.,.,CASSLGGTNTEAFF,TGTGCCAGCAGCCTAGGGGGTACGAACACTGAAGCTTTCTTT
TRBJ2-1,14,TRBV5-1,.,.,CASSLNNNLGEQFF,TGCGCCAGCAGCTTGAACAACAACCTCGGTGAGCAGTTCTTC
TRBJ2-7,15,TRBV30,.,.,CAWSVWGRGSLEQYF,TGTGCCTGGAGTGTATGGGGCAGGGGCTCCCTAGAGCAGTACTTC
TRBJ1-5,19,TRBV27,once,TRBD1,CASSLYPPGQGGGNQPQHF,TGTGCCAGCAGTTTATACCCCCCCGGACAGGGCGGGGGCAATCAGCCCCAGCATTTT
TRBJ1-5,16,TRBV29-1,.,.,CSVEDLSGKGNQPQHF,TGCAGCGTTGAAGATCTTTCAGGAAAGGGGAATCAGCCCCAGCATTTT
TRBJ1-1,12,TRBV7-8,.,.,CASSSANTEAFF,TGTGCCAGCAGCTCAGCAAACACTGAAGCTTTCTTT
TRBJ2-7,13,TRBV3-1/TRBV3-2,.,TRBD1,CASSQGDRYEQYF,TGTGCCAGCAGCCAAGGGGACAGGTACGAGCAGTACTTC
TRBJ1-6,15,TRBV6-1,.,TRBD1,CASSEVGQLYSPLHF,TGTGCCAGCAGTGAAGTGGGACAGCTGTATTCACCCCTCCACTTT
TRBJ1-1,14,TRBV3-1/TRBV3-2,.,.,CASSPMGGPTEAFF,TGTGCCAGCAGCCCAATGGGGGGGCCCACTGAAGCTTTCTTT
TRBJ2-1,16,TRBV5-4,.,TRBD1,CASSRTGTGSYNEQFF,TGTGCCAGCAGCAGAACCGGGACAGGATCCTACAATGAGCAGTTCTTC
TRBJ1-1,14,TRBV4-1,.,TRBD1,CASRTGGANTEAFF,TGCGCCAGCAGAACAGGGGGGGCGAACACTGAAGCTTTCTTT
TRBJ2-1,15,TRBV3-1/TRBV3-2,.,.,CASSQDQRPYNEQFF,TGTGCCAGCAGCCAAGATCAGCGGCCCTACAATGAGCAGTTCTTC
TRBJ2-1,17,TRBV11-2,once,.,CASSLVGGTMSGNEQFF,TGTGCCAGCAGCTTAGTTGGCGGCACTATGAGTGGGAATGAGCAGTTCTTC
TRBJ1-3,13,TRBV27,.,.,CASRAHSGNTIYF,TGTGCCAGCAGGGCGCACTCTGGAAACACCATATATTTT
TRBJ1-1,16,TRBV3-1/TRBV3-2,.,TRBD1,CASSQEGQRKNTEAFF,TGTGCCAGCAGCCAAGAGGGACAGCGTAAGAACACTGAAGCTTTCTTT
TRBJ2-7,13,TRBV18,.,.,CASSPGDRYEQYF,TGTGCCAGCTCACCAGGCGACAGATACGAGCAGTACTTC
TRBJ1-4,15,TRBV7-9,once,.,CASSLAAGTGEKLFF,TGTGCCAGCAGCTTAGCGGCAGGGACCGGTGAAAAACTGTTTTTT
TRBJ2-7,15,TRBV5-1,.,TRBD2,CASSLDSGSFYEQYF,TGCGCCAGCAGCTTGGATAGCGGGAGTTTCTACGAGCAGTACTTC
TRBJ1-2,15,TRBV4-2,.,.,CASSQDSAGIYGYTF,TGTGCCAGCAGCCAAGATTCGGCTGGGATCTATGGCTACACCTTC
TRBJ2-7,16,TRBV6-2/TRBV6-3,.,.,CASSYVWGRALEEQYF,TGTGCCAGCAGTTATGTGTGGGGCAGGGCCTTGGAAGAGCAGTACTTC
TRBJ1-5,14,TRBV2,.,.,CASSDPTRTGPQHF,TGTGCCAGCAGTGACCCGACAAGGACCGGGCCCCAGCATTTT
TRBJ2-7,19,TRBV5-1,.,.,CASSLPVSSPRSGHYEQYF,TGCGCCAGCAGCTTGCCGGTGAGCTCTCCACGGTCCGGACACTACGAGCAGTACTTC
TRBJ1-2,14,TRBV7-8,.,.,CASSLGGPSYGYTF,TGTGCCAGCAGCTTAGGGGGCCCAAGCTATGGCTACACCTTC
TRBJ1-1,14,TRBV6-2/TRBV6-3,.,.,CASSYGDGNTEAFF,TGTGCCAGCAGTTATGGGGACGGCAACACTGAAGCTTTCTTT
TRBJ1-1,15,TRBV11-2,.,.,CASSWTEGGLNEAFF,TGTGCCAGCAGCTGGACGGAGGGGGGGTTGAATGAAGCTTTCTTT
TRBJ2-3,14,TRBV2,.,.,CASRKGESTDTQYF,TGTGCCAGCAGGAAGGGGGAGAGCACAGATACGCAGTATTTT
TRBJ2-7,15,TRBV5-1,.,.,CASSLAGRGNHEQYF,TGCGCCAGCAGTTTGGCGGGCAGGGGAAACCACGAGCAGTACTTC
TRBJ2-7,15,TRBV18,.,TRBD1,CASSRGTGGFDEQYF,TGTGCCAGCTCACGAGGGACAGGGGGGTTTGACGAGCAGTACTTC
TRBJ2-3,14,TRBV25-1,.,.,CASSESEWLDTQYF,TGTGCCAGCAGTGAATCCGAGTGGTTGGATACGCAGTATTTT
TRBJ1-5,15,TRBV2,.,.,CASSPFPGDGQPQHF,TGTGCCAGCAGTCCATTTCCAGGGGACGGTCAGCCCCAGCATTTT
TRBJ1-6,14,TRBV6-6,.,.,CASIQSSYNSPLHF,TGTGCCAGCATTCAGAGCTCCTATAATTCACCCCTCCACTTT
TRBJ1-4,16,TRBV4-2,.,TRBD1,CASSHPGGTGREKLFF,TGTGCCAGCAGCCACCCTGGGGGGACAGGGCGAGAAAAACTGTTTTTT
TRBJ1-1,15,TRBV5-1,.,.,CASSWVNPGNTEAFF,TGCGCCAGCAGCTGGGTAAACCCCGGGAACACTGAAGCTTTCTTT
TRBJ1-3,14,TRBV10-3,.,.,CAISPTWTGNTIYF,TGTGCCATCAGTCCGACGTGGACTGGAAACACCATATATTTT
TRBJ1-5,15,TRBV2,once,.,CASSEAQNPTRPQHF,TGTGCCAGCAGTGAAGCGCAAAACCCTACTAGGCCCCAGCATTTT
TRBJ1-1,12,TRBV6-1,.,.,CASSDGHTEAFF,TGTGCCAGCAGTGACGGACACACTGAAGCTTTCTTT
TRBJ2-1,12,TRBV12-3/TRBV12-4,once,.,CASSPATPWQFF,TGTGCCAGCAGTCCTGCTACCCCTTGGCAGTTCTTC
TRBJ2-5,16,TRBV5-1,.,.,CASSFFGGGGQETQYF,TGCGCCAGCAGCTTTTTTGGAGGGGGAGGGCAAGAGACCCAGTACTTC
TRBJ2-7,13,TRBV10-3,.,.,CAISAGQYYEQYF,TGTGCCATCAGTGCAGGACAGTACTACGAGCAGTACTTC
TRBJ2-5,14,TRBV29-1,.,.,CSVVISLNKETQYF,TGCAGCGTCGTGATTTCCCTTAACAAAGAGACCCAGTACTTC
TRBJ1-5,16,TRBV7-8,.,.,CASSLAAGRINQPQHF,TGTGCCAGCAGCTTAGCCGCAGGGCGAATCAATCAGCCCCAGCATTTT
TRBJ1-2,13,TRBV12-3/TRBV12-4,.,.,CASSDALRGGYTF,TGTGCCAGCAGTGATGCCCTGAGGGGTGGCTACACCTTC
TRBJ2-5,14,TRBV11-2,.,.,CASSSFIVGETQYF,TGTGCCAGCAGCTCCTTTATAGTGGGAGAGACCCAGTACTTC
TRBJ1-1,16,TRBV21-1,.,.,CASSPDRQERNTEAFF,TGTGCCAGCAGCCCAGACCGACAGGAACGGAACACTGAAGCTTTCTTT
TRBJ2-1,13,TRBV12-3/TRBV12-4,.,.,CASSVIDSNEQFF,TGTGCCAGCAGCGTCATCGACAGCAATGAGCAGTTCTTC
TRBJ1-4,15,TRBV19,.,.,CASSTFQRGGEKLFF,TGTGCCAGTAGTACCTTCCAGCGGGGGGGCGAAAAACTGTTTTTT